This TCR beta chain was identified during a study of cytomegalovirus exposure and HLA in healthy donors. The PCR had 60 Vbeta and 13 Jbeta primers. Some clones are missing from TCRdb's copy, which holds only in-frame ones; the method was immunoSEQ multiplex PCR. This table holds under 200,000 clones, 68% found once. Study-level points and caveats: Prediction of most subjects' HLA-A and HLA-B alleles by TCR beta sequences was reportedly accurate.

The CDR3 sequence is 15 residues long. Germline V lookup: CDR1 KGHSH, CDR2 LQKENI. Between the trimmed V and J ends, which lost 0 bases and 1 base, there was a span of 9 bases. Of note for this clone: Its target is not known.

The chain couples TRBV18 to TRBJ1-1; a weak D match, TRBD1 (6 bases). The sequence came from a middle-aged man in good health and CMV-seronegative. The specimen was PBMCs. The CDR3 here is CASSPPAGANTEAFF. The CDR3, as DNA: TGTGCCAGCTCACCACCGGCAGGGGCGAACACTGAAGCTTTCTTT. Looking up the rest from reference TRBV18 and TRBJ1-1 gives the full variable domain: NAGVMQNPRHLVRRRGQEARLRCSPMKGHSHVYWYRQLPEEGLKFMVYLQKENIIDESGMPKERFSAEFPKEGPSILRIQQVVRGDSAAYFCASSPPAGANTEAFFGQGTRLTVV.